The 30 T cell receptor beta chains below come from one sample, sequenced in a study of cytomegalovirus exposure and HLA in healthy donors. It was with 60 Vbeta and 13 Jbeta primers that the PCR ran. Assay: immunoSEQ multiplex PCR; the TCRdb copy retains only in-frame clones and omits some. Its listing shows around 100,000 clones. Specimen: PBMCs. All receptors come from a man in his forties in good health and CMV-seronegative.

In DNA, the CDR3 is TGTGCCACCAGCAGAGGACTAGGCAGGGCCAACCCCGGGCCCCGATCTGGGGCCAACGTCCTGACTTTC. Translation: CATSRGLGRANPGPRSGANVLTF. The V gene is TRBV15, the J gene TRBJ2-6; the D gene is possibly TRBD2 (6 bases). CDR3 size: 23 residues. The germline CDR1 and CDR2 sequences are LNHNV and YYDKDF (reference sequence). Trimming took 1 base from V and 1 from J, leaving 29 bases between them.

The chain employs TRBV9 and TRBJ2-2; 13 positions match TRBD2. Germline values: CDR1 SGDLS, CDR2 YYNGEE. V shed 3 bases and J 1 base; nucleotides not matched to a gene: 0. The CDR3 is 16 residues long. As DNA, the CDR3 is TGTGCCAGCAGCGGGACTAGCGGGGGGAACACCGGGGAGCTGTTTTTT. Protein sequence: CASSGTSGGNTGELFF. Complete variable domain (other parts from reference TRBV9 and TRBJ2-2): DSGVTQTPKHLITATGQRVTLRCSPRSGDLSVYWYQQSLDQGLQFLIQYYNGEERAKGNILERFSAQQFPDLHSELNLSSLELGDSALYFCASSGTSGGNTGELFFGEGSRLTVL.

The CDR3 DNA reads as TGTGCCAGCAGCTTGGCACTCAGGGTTGTAGCTGGAAACACCATATATTTT. Translated, it gives CASSLALRVVAGNTIYF. The rearrangement uses TRBV5-8 and TRBJ1-3; D is possibly TRBD1 (5 bases). The CDR3 covers 17 residues. V was trimmed by 0 bases and J by 2 bases, leaving 15 bases between them. In germline, CDR1 is SGHTS, CDR2 YDEGEE.

This chain joins TRBV7-2 and TRBJ1-2; 9 nucleotides agree with TRBD1. Trimming removed 3 bases from V and 8 bases from J; junction bases left unmatched: 10. The CDR3 is made up of 15 amino acids. Germline loops: CDR1 SGHTA, CDR2 FQGNSA. CDR3 sequence: CASSLAQGATLGYTF. DNA of the CDR3: TGTGCCAGCAGCTTGGCACAGGGGGCGACGTTGGGCTACACCTTC.

The CDR3 DNA reads as TGTGCCAGCAGTGAAGCGGCGACAGGGAGGTATGGCTACACCTTC. Residues: CASSEAATGRYGYTF. This chain connects TRBV6-1 to TRBJ1-2; 7 positions match TRBD1. J lost 5 bases, V lost 0 bases, and 6 bases had no gene match. CDR1 is MNHNS, CDR2 SASEGT, per germline. The CDR3 loop spans 15 amino acids.

The rearrangement links TRBV19 to TRBJ2-7; 9 bases line up with TRBD1. CDR3 size: 14 residues. The V and J ends lost 6 bases and 0 bases, in that order; junction bases with no gene match: 3. Germline V gene sequence: CDR1 LNHDA, CDR2 SQIVND (reference sequence). The DNA of the CDR3 is TGTGCCAGTAGCGGGACAGGGACCTCCTACGAGCAGTACTTC. This encodes CASSGTGTSYEQYF.

This rearrangement joins TRBV7-2 to TRBJ1-1, with D maybe TRBD1 (5 bases). The V end lost 6 bases, the J end lost 1 base, and 12 bases lay between the germline ends. There are 14 residues in the CDR3. The germline V gene has CDR1 SGHTA and CDR2 FQGNSA. The CDR3 nucleotides read TGTGCCAGCAGTTACTACAGGAAGAACACTGAAGCTTTCTTT. Its translation is CASSYYRKNTEAFF.

V and J are TRBV7-7 and TRBJ2-1; TRBD2 matches 9 bases. The germline V gene encodes CDR1 SSHAT and CDR2 FNYEAQ (reference sequence). The V and J ends lost 1 base and 6 bases, in that order; junction bases with no gene match: 7. The CDR3 runs 16 residues. The CDR3 loop is CASSLEGGGAGNEQFF. In nucleotides, the CDR3 is TGTGCCAGCAGCTTAGAAGGCGGGGGGGCGGGCAATGAGCAGTTCTTC.

The chain employs TRBV9 and TRBJ1-1; the match to TRBD1 covers 8 bases. V shed 3 bases and J 6 bases; nucleotides not matched to a gene: 7. Germline-derived CDR1 and CDR2 are SGDLS and YYNGEE. The CDR3 is 14 residues long. CDR3 region: CASSARGQDAEAFF. The CDR3 DNA is TGTGCCAGCAGCGCCAGGGGGCAGGACGCTGAAGCTTTCTTT.

The chain combines TRBV5-4 with TRBJ2-1; 7 nucleotides match TRBD2. Germline V gene data show CDR1 as SGHNT and CDR2 as YYREEE (reference sequence). Trimming at V came to 6 bases and at J to 4 bases, leaving 4 bases not matched to a gene. CDR3 length equals 13 residues. The CDR3 here is CASKASGYNEQFF. The CDR3 bases are TGTGCCAGCAAGGCTAGCGGATACAATGAGCAGTTCTTC. The whole variable domain, filled in from reference TRBV5-4 and TRBJ2-1, reads ETGVTQSPTHLIKTRGQQVTLRCSSQSGHNTVSWYQQALGQGPQFIFQYYREEENGRGNFPPRFSGLQFPNYSSELNVNALELDDSALYLCASKASGYNEQFFGPGTRLTVL.

This chain links TRBV5-4 with TRBJ1-1; TRBD1 agrees at 9 bases. The J segment lost 4 bases and the V segment lost 2 bases, leaving 3 bases of the junction unmatched. This CDR3 has 14 residues. CDR1 SGHNT and CDR2 YYREEE come from the germline V gene (reference sequence). In DNA, the CDR3 is TGTGCCAGCAGCTTCACAGGGGGCATCACTGAAGCTTTCTTT. This sequence encodes CASSFTGGITEAFF.

The chain combines TRBV30 with TRBJ2-7; D gene ambiguous. Germline CDR1 GTSNPN, CDR2 SVGIG (reference sequence). V lost 3 bases to trimming and J lost 3 bases, with 6 bases between them. The CDR3 has 11 residues. Written as DNA, the CDR3 is TGTGCCTGGAGCCAGAACTACGAGCAGTACTTC. This codes for CAWSQNYEQYF.

The rearrangement links TRBV5-4 to TRBJ1-6; D perhaps matches TRBD1 (6 bases). There are 13 residues in the CDR3. The V gene lost 4 bases and the J gene lost 7 bases, with 9 bases spanning the gap. Looked up from germline, CDR1 is SGHNT and CDR2 is YYREEE (reference sequence). The CDR3 region has the DNA TGTGCCAGCAGCCTAGGACAGAATTCACCCCTCCACTTT. Encoded protein: CASSLGQNSPLHF.

DNA for the CDR3: TGTGCCAGCAGTTCGGGATCTTGGAACATTCAGTACTTC. Its protein product is CASSSGSWNIQYF. This chain links TRBV7-2 with TRBJ2-4, with D perhaps TRBD2 (5 bases). The CDR3 contains 13 residues. V lost 6 bases and J lost 7, with 13 bases in between. Germline V CDR1 and CDR2: SGHTA, FQGNSA.

The DNA of the CDR3 is TGTGCCTGGACCAGGACAGGGGGCGGATCTGACTACACCTTC. This translates into CAWTRTGGGSDYTF. The gene calls are TRBV30 and TRBJ1-2; 11 nucleotides align to TRBD1. CDR1 GTSNPN and CDR2 SVGIG come from the germline V gene (reference sequence). This CDR3 is built from 14 residues. V lost 4 bases to trimming and J lost 10 bases; unmatched junction nucleotides: 11.

The chain uses TRBV27 and TRBJ1-2, with 7 positions matching TRBD1. The V segment lost 5 bases and the J segment 5 bases; nucleotides outside the gene matches: 8. The CDR3 is 14 residues long. CDR1 MNHEY and CDR2 SMNVEV come from the germline V gene (reference sequence). CDR3 in amino acids: CASSALQGSYGYTF. The CDR3 bases are TGTGCCAGCAGTGCGCTACAGGGGAGTTATGGCTACACCTTC.

Here the CDR3 DNA reads TGTGCAGCAAGTGGAGCAGATACGCAGTATTTT. Translating gives CAASGADTQYF. The chain uses TRBV19 and TRBJ2-3, with D unclear. Germline V gene sequence: CDR1 LNHDA, CDR2 SQIVND (reference sequence). This CDR3 spans 11 amino acids.

CDR3 protein: CASSVGSGQGVSEQFF. The CDR3 DNA is TGTGCCAGCAGCGTAGGTTCGGGACAGGGTGTAAGTGAGCAGTTCTTC. This chain connects TRBV9 to TRBJ2-1, with 9 bases matching TRBD1. Germline loops: CDR1 SGDLS, CDR2 YYNGEE. Trimming removed 0 bases from V and 9 bases from J; junction bases left unmatched: 10. The length of the CDR3 is 16 residues.

This sequence joins TRBV28 and TRBJ2-1; 14 bases align to TRBD2. The CDR3 runs 16 residues. From germline, CDR1 is MDHEN and CDR2 SYDVKM. With V trimmed by 5 bases and J by 10 bases, 10 bases remained unmatched. The CDR3, as DNA: TGTGCCAGCAGTCAACCGGGACTAGCGGGAGCGAGCGAGCAGTTCTTC. As protein: CASSQPGLAGASEQFF. Together with reference TRBV28 and TRBJ2-1, the CDR3 gives the full variable domain: DVKVTQSSRYLVKRTGEKVFLECVQDMDHENMFWYRQDPGLGLRLIYFSYDVKMKEKGDIPEGYSVSREKKERFSLILESASTNQTSMYLCASSQPGLAGASEQFFGPGTRLTVL.

This chain links TRBV27 with TRBJ1-5, with D possibly being TRBD1 (5 bases). V shed 2 bases and J shed 5 bases, with 16 bases lying between them. CDR1 and CDR2 from the germline V gene are MNHEY and SMNVEV (reference sequence). The CDR3 covers 16 residues. This CDR3 is CASSLGPFFRDQPQHF. CDR3 DNA sequence: TGTGCCAGCAGTTTAGGGCCTTTTTTCAGGGATCAGCCCCAGCATTTT.

The chain combines TRBV18 with TRBJ1-2, with TRBD1 identical over 10 bases. V gave up 3 bases and J gave up 0 bases; unmatched junction bases: 7. The length of the CDR3 is 17 residues. The germline CDR1 and CDR2 sequences are KGHSH and LQKENI. CDR3 loop: CASSPPGQGSPNYGYTF. The DNA for the CDR3 is TGTGCCAGCTCACCTCCGGGACAGGGGTCTCCTAACTATGGCTACACCTTC.

The J gene is TRBJ2-1, the V gene TRBV9, with no clear D. Germline V gene lookup returns CDR1 SGDLS and CDR2 YYNGEE. The CDR3 contains 15 residues. Trimming took 2 bases from V and 0 from J, leaving 9 bases between them. The chain's CDR3 is CASSVIGSSYNEQFF. The DNA for the CDR3 is TGTGCCAGCAGCGTCATCGGTAGCTCCTACAATGAGCAGTTCTTC.

This CDR3 is CASRSIGELFF. The CDR3 DNA reads TGTGCCAGCAGGAGCATCGGGGAGCTGTTTTTT. The chain couples TRBV2 to TRBJ2-2, with D hard to call. The CDR3 extends over 11 amino acids. The V end lost 6 bases, the J end lost 7 bases, and 6 bases lay between the germline ends. Germline values: CDR1 SNHLY, CDR2 FYNNEI.

The CDR3 DNA sequence: TGTGCCAGCAGTTACTCTCCCAGGGGTAACACTGAAGCTTTCTTT. Its protein product is CASSYSPRGNTEAFF. The chain recombines TRBV6-5 with TRBJ1-1; weak D call: TRBD1 (6 bases). This CDR3 has 15 residues. Germline CDR1 is MNHEY and CDR2 is SVGAGI. V was trimmed by 0 bases and J by 2 bases, leaving 10 bases between them.

The chain joins TRBV19 to TRBJ2-3; the match to TRBD2 covers 10 bases. The ends lost 5 bases at V and 2 bases at J; junction bases unmatched: 10. Germline V gives CDR1 LNHDA, CDR2 SQIVND (reference sequence). CDR3 length equals 17 residues. CDR3 in amino acids: CASSATLGLAVTDTQYF. The CDR3 DNA reads as TGTGCCAGTAGTGCCACCCTAGGACTAGCGGTCACAGATACGCAGTATTTT.

The CDR3 DNA reads as TGTGCCAGCAGCTTGGGGGTAGCGGGGGACAATGAGCAGTTCTTC. Translated, it gives CASSLGVAGDNEQFF. The rearrangement uses TRBV5-4 and TRBJ2-1; 9 bases are a match to TRBD2. With 0 bases clipped from V and 5 bases from J, the junction kept 3 bases outside the gene matches. The CDR3 contains 15 residues. Germline V gene sequence: CDR1 SGHNT, CDR2 YYREEE (reference sequence).

The rearrangement links TRBV19 to TRBJ2-2; D unclear. The CDR3 extends over 13 amino acids. Germline V gives CDR1 LNHDA, CDR2 SQIVND (reference sequence). Trimming removed 1 base from V and 6 bases from J, with 6 bases in between. DNA of the CDR3: TGTGCCAGTAGTATAGGCGCCCCCGGGGAGCTGTTTTTT. This gives the protein CASSIGAPGELFF.

The J gene is TRBJ2-5, the V gene TRBV4-1; 11 nucleotides match TRBD2. V was pared by 1 base and J by 4 bases, with 5 bases of the junction left unmatched. CDR3 length: 16 residues. Germline V lookup: CDR1 MGHRA, CDR2 YSYEKL. In nucleotides, the CDR3 is TGCGCCAGCAGCCAAGCGGACCTAGCGGGAGGAGAGACCCAGTACTTC. This sequence encodes CASSQADLAGGETQYF.

The chain carries TRBV7-2 and TRBJ2-7; 13 positions match TRBD2. This CDR3 region has 17 residues. Germline-derived CDR1 and CDR2 are SGHTA and FQGNSA. V was clipped by 1 base and J by 6 bases; unmatched bases: 9. CDR3 DNA: TGTGCCAGCAGCTTAGTCCCCCCAGGACTAGCGGGAGCCGAGCAGTACTTC. Its translation: CASSLVPPGLAGAEQYF.

The V and J genes are TRBV4-1 and TRBJ1-2; D is unclear. CDR1 and CDR2 (germline): MGHRA, YSYEKL. The CDR3 contains 12 residues. V was cut by 2 bases and J by 5 bases, with 6 bases left in between. This CDR3 reads CASSQSEYGYTF. CDR3 coding DNA: TGCGCCAGCAGCCAATCAGAATATGGCTACACCTTC.